This T cell receptor beta chain emerged from a study of cytomegalovirus exposure and HLA in healthy donors. On this clone itself: The antigen is unknown.

The data were produced by immunoSEQ multiplex PCR, yet TCRdb's version contains in-frame clones alone and is incomplete. Here the sample spans roughly 150,000 clones, 85% to 90% being singletons. The study's findings and limits: The classifier reportedly diagnosed cytomegalovirus status with high sensitivity and specificity.

The CDR3 loop spans 15 amino acids. Germline V CDR1 and CDR2: SNHLY, FYNNEI. Trimming removed 4 bases from V and 5 bases from J; junction bases left unmatched: 11. J is TRBJ2-7 and V is TRBV2, with 7 bases fitting TRBD2. What was sequenced was PBMCs. This sequence was found in a woman younger than 30 in good health and CMV-seropositive. The CDR3 bases are TGTGCCAGCAGTGGAAGCGGGAAGGGTGTGGACGAGCAGTACTTC. Amino acid sequence: CASSGSGKGVDEQYF. The full variable domain, its missing parts supplied by reference TRBV2 and TRBJ2-7, is EPEVTQTPSHQVTQMGQEVILRCVPISNHLYFYWYRQILGQKVEFLVSFYNNEISEKSEIFDDQFSVERPDGSNFTLKIRSTKLEDSAMYFCASSGSGKGVDEQYFGPGTRLTVT.